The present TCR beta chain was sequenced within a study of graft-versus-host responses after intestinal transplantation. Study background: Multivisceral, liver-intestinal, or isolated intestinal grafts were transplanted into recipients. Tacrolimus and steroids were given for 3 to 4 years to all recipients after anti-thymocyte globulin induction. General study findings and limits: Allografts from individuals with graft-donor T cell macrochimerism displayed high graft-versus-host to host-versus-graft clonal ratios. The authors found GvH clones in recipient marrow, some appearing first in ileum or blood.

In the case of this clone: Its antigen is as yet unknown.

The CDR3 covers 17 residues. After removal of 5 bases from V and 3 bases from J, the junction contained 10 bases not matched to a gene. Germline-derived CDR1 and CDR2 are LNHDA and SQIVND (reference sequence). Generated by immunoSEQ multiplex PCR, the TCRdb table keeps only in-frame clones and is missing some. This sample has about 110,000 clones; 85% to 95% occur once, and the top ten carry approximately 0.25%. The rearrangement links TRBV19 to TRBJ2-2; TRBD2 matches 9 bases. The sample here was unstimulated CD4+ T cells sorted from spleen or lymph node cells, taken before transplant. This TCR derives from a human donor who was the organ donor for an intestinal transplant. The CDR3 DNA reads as TGTGCCAGTAGTCGAAAGGGAAGCGGGAGGTACACCGGGGAGCTGTTTTTT. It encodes CASSRKGSGRYTGELFF. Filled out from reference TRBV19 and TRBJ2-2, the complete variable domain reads DGGITQSPKYLFRKEGQNVTLSCEQNLNHDAMYWYRQDPGQGLRLIYYSQIVNDFQKGDIAEGYSVSREKKESFPLTVTSAQKNPTAFYLCASSRKGSGRYTGELFFGEGSRLTVL.